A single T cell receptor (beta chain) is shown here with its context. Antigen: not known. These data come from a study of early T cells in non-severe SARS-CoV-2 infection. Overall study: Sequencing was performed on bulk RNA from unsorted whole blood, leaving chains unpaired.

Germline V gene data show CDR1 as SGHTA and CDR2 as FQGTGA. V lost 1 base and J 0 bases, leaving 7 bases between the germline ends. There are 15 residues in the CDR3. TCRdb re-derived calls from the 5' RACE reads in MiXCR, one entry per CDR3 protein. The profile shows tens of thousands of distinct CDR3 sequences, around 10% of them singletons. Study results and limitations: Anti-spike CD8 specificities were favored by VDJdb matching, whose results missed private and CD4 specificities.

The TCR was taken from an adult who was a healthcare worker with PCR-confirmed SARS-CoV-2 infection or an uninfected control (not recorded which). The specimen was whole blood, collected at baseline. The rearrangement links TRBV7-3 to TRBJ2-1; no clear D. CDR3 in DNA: TGTGCCAGCAGCTTAAACAGTAACTCCTACAATGAGCAGTTCTTC. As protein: CASSLNSNSYNEQFF. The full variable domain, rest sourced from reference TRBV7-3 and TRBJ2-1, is GAGVSQTPSNKVTEKGKYVELRCDPISGHTALYWYRQSLGQGPEFLIYFQGTGAADDSGLPNDRFFAVRPEGSVSTLKIQRTERGDSAVYLCASSLNSNSYNEQFFGPGTRLTVL.